The entry that follows covers one T cell receptor beta chain sequence. The antigen is undetermined. This CDR3 is built from 14 residues. These data originate in a study of T cells expressing NK-cell markers. Notes on the study in general: HCMV specificity of the expanded NKG2C+ T cell clones stayed unclear. NKG2C+ dominant clonotypes from several donors made up about 1.0-7.5% of CD8+ T cells.

The cDNA for TCR beta came from 5'RACE template switching with UMIs. TCRdb re-called the 5' RACE reads and shows each CDR3 protein once, DNA omitted. This sample's clone table lists 300,000 to 500,000 distinct CDR3 sequences. This clonotype was sampled from a woman between 45 and 60 years old in good health. Sequenced material: blood T cells: a sorted CD56 or NKG2C T cell subset, CD4+ or CD8+ T cells, or bulk PBMC T cells (not recorded which). The rearrangement links TRBV12-3 or TRBV12-4 to TRBJ2-7; TCRdb's assignment of TRBD1 cannot be checked, as there is no DNA. The CDR3 sequence: CASSPSFDQGEQYF.